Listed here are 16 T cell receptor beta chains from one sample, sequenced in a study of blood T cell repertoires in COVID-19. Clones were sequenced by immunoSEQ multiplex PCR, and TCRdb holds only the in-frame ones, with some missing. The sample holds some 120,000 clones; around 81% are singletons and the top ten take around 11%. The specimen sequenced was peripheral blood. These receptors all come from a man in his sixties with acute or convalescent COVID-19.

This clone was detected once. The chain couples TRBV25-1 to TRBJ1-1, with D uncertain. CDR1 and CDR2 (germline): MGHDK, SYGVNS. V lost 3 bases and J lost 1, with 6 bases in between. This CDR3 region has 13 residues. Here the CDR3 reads CASSERANTEAFF. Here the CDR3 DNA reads TGTGCCAGCAGTGAGAGGGCGAACACTGAAGCTTTCTTT.

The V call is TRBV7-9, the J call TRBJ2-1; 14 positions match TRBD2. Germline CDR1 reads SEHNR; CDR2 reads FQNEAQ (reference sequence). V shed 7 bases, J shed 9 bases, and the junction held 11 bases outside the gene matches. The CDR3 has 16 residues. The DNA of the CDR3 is TGTGCCAGCACTTTGGGGGCGGGACTAGCGGGAGTTGAGCAGTTCTTC. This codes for CASTLGAGLAGVEQFF.

The CDR3 bases are TGTGCCAGCAGCCCTAGGACTAGCGCCTACAATGAGCAGTTCTTC. Protein sequence: CASSPRTSAYNEQFF. The genes are TRBV5-4 and TRBJ2-1; 9 bases align to TRBD2. Germline-derived CDR1 and CDR2 are SGHNT and YYREEE (reference sequence). J lost 2 bases, V lost 4 bases, and 4 bases had no gene match. CDR3 length: 15 residues.

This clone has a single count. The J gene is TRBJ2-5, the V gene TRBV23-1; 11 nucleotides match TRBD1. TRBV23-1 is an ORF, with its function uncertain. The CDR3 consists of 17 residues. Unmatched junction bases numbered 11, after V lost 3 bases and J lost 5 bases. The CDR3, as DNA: TGCGCCAGCAGTCAGAGTGGGACAGGGGGTACGGGGGAGACCCAGTACTTC. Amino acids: CASSQSGTGGTGETQYF.

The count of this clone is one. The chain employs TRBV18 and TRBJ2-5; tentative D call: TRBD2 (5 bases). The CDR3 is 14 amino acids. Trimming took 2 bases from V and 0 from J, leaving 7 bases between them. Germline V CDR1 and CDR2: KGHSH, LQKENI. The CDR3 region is CASSPLGDQETQYF. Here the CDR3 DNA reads TGTGCCAGCTCACCATTGGGAGACCAAGAGACCCAGTACTTC.

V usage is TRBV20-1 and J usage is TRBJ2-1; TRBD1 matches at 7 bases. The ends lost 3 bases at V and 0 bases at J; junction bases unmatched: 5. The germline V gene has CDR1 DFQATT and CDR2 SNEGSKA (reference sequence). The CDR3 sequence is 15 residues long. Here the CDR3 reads CSASRGGSSYNEQFF. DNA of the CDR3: TGCAGTGCTAGTCGAGGGGGCAGCTCCTACAATGAGCAGTTCTTC.

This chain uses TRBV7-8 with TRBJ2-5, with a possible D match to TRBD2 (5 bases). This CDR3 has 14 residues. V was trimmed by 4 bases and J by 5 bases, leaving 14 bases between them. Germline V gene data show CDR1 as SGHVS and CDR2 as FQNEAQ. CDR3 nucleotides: TGTGCCAGCAGCTCACTAGGTTCTGGGGAGACCCAGTACTTC. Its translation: CASSSLGSGETQYF.

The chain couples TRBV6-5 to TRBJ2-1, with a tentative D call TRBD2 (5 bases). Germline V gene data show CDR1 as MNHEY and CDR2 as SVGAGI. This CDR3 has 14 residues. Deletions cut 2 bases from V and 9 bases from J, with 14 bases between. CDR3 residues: CASSYGSQGGEQFF. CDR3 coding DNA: TGTGCCAGCAGTTACGGTTCCCAAGGAGGTGAGCAGTTCTTC.

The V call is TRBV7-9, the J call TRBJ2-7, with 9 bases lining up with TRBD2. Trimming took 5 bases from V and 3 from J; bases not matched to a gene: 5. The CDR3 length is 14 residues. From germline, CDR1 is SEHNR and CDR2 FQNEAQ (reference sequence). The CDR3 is CASSRSGSVYEQYF. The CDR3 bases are TGTGCCAGCAGCCGTAGCGGGAGTGTCTACGAGCAGTACTTC.

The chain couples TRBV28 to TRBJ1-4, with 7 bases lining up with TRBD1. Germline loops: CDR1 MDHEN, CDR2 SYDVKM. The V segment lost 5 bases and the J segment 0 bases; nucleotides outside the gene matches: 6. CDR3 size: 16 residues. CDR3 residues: CASSPTGYATNEKLFF. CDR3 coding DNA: TGTGCCAGCAGTCCGACAGGGTATGCAACTAATGAAAAACTGTTTTTT.

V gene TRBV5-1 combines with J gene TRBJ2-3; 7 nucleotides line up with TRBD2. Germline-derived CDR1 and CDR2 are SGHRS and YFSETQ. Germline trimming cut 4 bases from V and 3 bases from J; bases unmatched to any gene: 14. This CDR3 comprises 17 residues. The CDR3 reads CASSIGAGDLWTDTQYF. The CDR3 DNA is TGCGCCAGCAGCATTGGGGCGGGAGATTTATGGACAGATACGCAGTATTTT.

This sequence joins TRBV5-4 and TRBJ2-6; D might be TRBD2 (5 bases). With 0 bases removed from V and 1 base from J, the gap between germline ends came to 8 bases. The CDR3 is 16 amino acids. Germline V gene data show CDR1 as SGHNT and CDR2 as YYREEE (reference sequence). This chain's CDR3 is CASSLATGSGANVLTF. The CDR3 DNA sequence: TGTGCCAGCAGCTTGGCCACGGGATCTGGGGCCAACGTCCTGACTTTC.

CDR3 bases: TGTGCCAGCAGTTTTTTAGTGGGAGGGGCGAATGAGCAGTTCTTC. This codes for CASSFLVGGANEQFF. The V gene is TRBV28, the J gene TRBJ2-1; the match to TRBD2 covers 7 bases. CDR3 size: 15 residues. Germline V gives CDR1 MDHEN, CDR2 SYDVKM. J gave up 7 bases and V 3 bases, and 9 bases lay outside the gene matches.

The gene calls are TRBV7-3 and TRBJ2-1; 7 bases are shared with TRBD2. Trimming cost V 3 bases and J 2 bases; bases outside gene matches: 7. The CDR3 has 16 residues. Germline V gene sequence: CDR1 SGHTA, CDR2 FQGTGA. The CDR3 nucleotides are TGTGCCAGCAGCTTCTCTAGCGGACCCCCCTACAATGAGCAGTTCTTC. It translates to CASSFSSGPPYNEQFF.

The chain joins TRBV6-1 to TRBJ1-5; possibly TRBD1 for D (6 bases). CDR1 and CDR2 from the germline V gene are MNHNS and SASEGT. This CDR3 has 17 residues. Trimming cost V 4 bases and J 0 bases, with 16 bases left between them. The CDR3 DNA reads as TGTGCCAGCAGTGTGGACAGAGATTTCGGTAGCAATCAGCCCCAGCATTTT. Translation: CASSVDRDFGSNQPQHF.

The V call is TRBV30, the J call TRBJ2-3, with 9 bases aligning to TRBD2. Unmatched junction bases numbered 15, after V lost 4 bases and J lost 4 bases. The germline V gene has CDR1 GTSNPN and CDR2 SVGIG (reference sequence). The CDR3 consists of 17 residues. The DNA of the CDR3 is TGTGCCTGGAATCGGGCGGGAGGGCCGATGGGCCCAGATACGCAGTATTTT. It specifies CAWNRAGGPMGPDTQYF.